Below, 16 T cell receptor beta chains from the same sample are listed, as sequenced in a study of cytomegalovirus exposure and HLA in healthy donors. Profiled with immunoSEQ multiplex PCR; TCRdb holds only in-frame clones, not every one. The sample yields approximately 300,000 clones, 75% to 90% seen once. The sample consisted of PBMCs. These receptors all stem from a woman younger than 35 in good health and CMV-seronegative.

The chain recombines TRBV5-4 with TRBJ2-7; D possibly corresponds to TRBD2 (6 bases). The CDR3 covers 16 residues. Per germline, CDR1 SGHNT and CDR2 YYREEE (reference sequence). Trimming took off 4 bases at V and 0 bases at J, with 17 bases between the two ends. The CDR3 region is CASSGTVGGSSYEQYF. DNA of the CDR3: TGTGCCAGCAGCGGAACCGTGGGGGGAAGCTCCTACGAGCAGTACTTC.

The J gene is TRBJ2-5, the V gene TRBV7-7; 9 nucleotides match TRBD2. J was trimmed by 4 bases and V by 5 bases; bases with no gene match: 11. Germline assignment: CDR1 SSHAT and CDR2 FNYEAQ (reference sequence). This CDR3 has 16 amino acids. Here the CDR3 DNA reads TGTGCCAGCAGCCCCCAAACGACTAGCGGAAGAGAGACCCAGTACTTC. Translated, it gives CASSPQTTSGRETQYF.

The chain has TRBV15 and TRBJ2-7; 8 nucleotides match TRBD1. The germline V gene has CDR1 LNHNV and CDR2 YYDKDF (reference sequence). The J segment lost 5 bases and the V segment lost 3 bases, leaving 9 bases of the junction unmatched. The length of the CDR3 is 15 residues. The CDR3 DNA is TGTGCCACCAGCAGTAGGCGGGACAGGAATGACGAGCAGTACTTC. This translates into CATSSRRDRNDEQYF.

The chain combines TRBV19 with TRBJ1-2; D possibly corresponds to TRBD1 (5 bases). The germline V gene has CDR1 LNHDA and CDR2 SQIVND (reference sequence). This CDR3 is built from 13 residues. V lost 5 bases, J lost 6 bases, and 13 bases lay in between. DNA for the CDR3: TGTGCCAGTAGTCCTCGACAGAGTAATGGCTACACCTTC. This translates into CASSPRQSNGYTF.

The rearrangement links TRBV11-2 to TRBJ2-1; D gene uncertain. There are 16 residues in the CDR3. Germline values: CDR1 SGHAT, CDR2 FQNNGV. V dropped 5 bases and J dropped 2 bases, with 16 bases sitting between them. The CDR3 region has the DNA TGTGCCAGCAGCCTGTTTGTCGGTCCGCCCTACAATGAGCAGTTCTTC. Protein: CASSLFVGPPYNEQFF. Based on the CDR3 plus reference TRBV11-2 and TRBJ2-1, the full variable domain is EAGVAQSPRYKIIEKRQSVAFWCNPISGHATLYWYQQILGQGPKLLIQFQNNGVVDDSQLPKDRFSAERLKGVDSTLKIQPAKLEDSAVYLCASSLFVGPPYNEQFFGPGTRLTVL.

CDR3 in amino acids: CASSGPGGGFYNEQFF. The CDR3 nucleotides are TGTGCCAGCAGTGGGCCTGGGGGGGGCTTCTACAATGAGCAGTTCTTC. The chain is built from TRBV6-1 and TRBJ2-1; tentative D call: TRBD2 (7 bases). The CDR3 sequence is 16 residues long. V lost 4 bases and J 3 bases, leaving 16 bases between the germline ends. CDR1 MNHNS and CDR2 SASEGT come from the germline V gene.

Note on this clone: The junction shows a germline mismatch at one end, possibly a read error. The CDR3 region has the DNA TGTGCCAGCAGCATAGCGACAGGCCATAATGAAAAACTGTTTTTT. Its translation: CASSIATGHNEKLFF. The chain recombines TRBV7-9 with TRBJ1-4; D perhaps matches TRBD1 (6 bases). This CDR3 is 15 amino acids long. Germline values: CDR1 SEHNR, CDR2 FQNEAQ (reference sequence).

V usage is TRBV19 and J usage is TRBJ2-1; D gene unclear. The germline V gene has CDR1 LNHDA and CDR2 SQIVND (reference sequence). The CDR3 has 11 residues. V dropped 4 bases and J dropped 6 bases, with 4 bases sitting between them. The DNA of the CDR3 is TGTGCCAGTAGTACCCTCAATGAGCAGTTCTTC. This gives the protein CASSTLNEQFF.

V and J are TRBV6-5 and TRBJ1-2; TRBD1 is a possible D gene (5 bases). The germline gives CDR1 MNHEY, CDR2 SVGAGI. The CDR3 contains 14 residues. Trimming stripped 0 bases from V and 7 bases from J, with 12 bases between. The CDR3 DNA follows: TGTGCCAGCAGTTACTCCCAGGGTTTTCTTGGCTACACCTTC. It codes for CASSYSQGFLGYTF.

The chain links TRBV18 to TRBJ2-7; possibly TRBD2 for D (5 bases). The CDR3 sequence is 14 residues long. CDR1 is KGHSH, CDR2 LQKENI, per germline. Between the trimmed V and J ends, which lost 3 bases and 2 bases, there was a span of 11 bases. The CDR3 sequence: CASSPRGDPYEQYF. The CDR3 DNA sequence: TGTGCCAGCTCACCTCGGGGTGACCCCTACGAGCAGTACTTC.

The CDR3 spells CASSPSAGPTTDTQYF. In DNA form, the CDR3 reads TGTGCCAGCAGCCCCTCCGCAGGGCCCACCACAGATACGCAGTATTTT. The J gene is TRBJ2-3, the V gene TRBV7-3; possibly TRBD1 for D (5 bases). Deletions cut 5 bases from V and 2 bases from J, with 17 bases between. The CDR3 contains 16 residues. Per the germline V gene, CDR1 is SGHTA and CDR2 is FQGTGA.

This sequence joins TRBV6-5 and TRBJ2-7; TRBD2 agrees at 9 bases. With V trimmed by 2 bases and J by 5 bases, 1 base remained unmatched. Germline V gives CDR1 MNHEY, CDR2 SVGAGI. The CDR3 extends over 13 amino acids. CDR3 sequence: CASSYGTSNEQYF. In nucleotides, the CDR3 is TGTGCCAGCAGTTACGGGACTAGCAACGAGCAGTACTTC.

This chain connects TRBV15 to TRBJ1-4; 8 positions agree with TRBD1. CDR3 size: 15 residues. Germline values: CDR1 LNHNV, CDR2 YYDKDF (reference sequence). The trim removed 0 bases at V and 4 bases at J, leaving 1 base unmatched. CDR3 region: CATSRDRGLNEKLFF. As DNA, the CDR3 is TGTGCCACCAGCAGAGACAGGGGGCTTAATGAAAAACTGTTTTTT.

This clone appeared a few times. The chain uses TRBV4-3 and TRBJ2-4; TRBD1 matches at 7 bases. This CDR3 is 20 amino acids long. Germline lookup yields CDR1 LGHNA and CDR2 YSLEER. V lost 0 bases and J lost 0; bases outside the gene matches: 14. In nucleotides, the CDR3 is TGCGCCAGCAGCCAAGATAGCTCCCGCCCAGGGGGTCTAGCCAAAAACATTCAGTACTTC. Amino acid sequence: CASSQDSSRPGGLAKNIQYF.

This clone was seen a single time. For the CDR3, the DNA is TGCGCCAGCAGCTTCGCAGGGTCCCTCGAACTGAAGGAGGAGCAGTACTTC. Translated: CASSFAGSLELKEEQYF. The chain links TRBV5-1 to TRBJ2-7; D might be TRBD1 (5 bases). The germline gives CDR1 SGHRS, CDR2 YFSETQ. The CDR3 runs 17 residues. Trimming took off 2 bases at V and 7 bases at J, with 25 bases between the two ends.

The chain has TRBV28 and TRBJ1-2; a possible D gene is TRBD1 (6 bases). CDR3 length: 13 residues. Germline lookup yields CDR1 MDHEN and CDR2 SYDVKM. V lost 6 bases and J lost 8, with 16 bases in between. The chain's CDR3 is CASSQGQYSGYTF. The CDR3 DNA follows: TGTGCCAGCAGCCAAGGACAGTACAGCGGCTACACCTTC.